What follows are 25 T cell receptor beta chains derived from one specimen sequenced in a study of Ad26.COV2.S vaccination and SARS-CoV-2 variants. Measured with immunoSEQ multiplex PCR; TCRdb has only the in-frame clones, and not every one. The sample has fewer than 500,000 clones, 80% to 95% seen once; the top ten hold 10% to 15%. Stated treatment: around 19 received Ad26.COV2.S at low or high dose, single or two shots; about five received placebo; per-sample allocation not given. Specimens were obtained on day 63 following the first vaccine or placebo injection. The sequencing used peripheral blood, collected in a trial of Ad26.COV2.S vaccine versus placebo. All receptors come from a person aged 18 to 59 who received the Ad26.COV2.S COVID-19 vaccine or a placebo.

This rearrangement joins TRBV6-6 to TRBJ1-5; the D gene is possibly TRBD1 (5 bases). The CDR3 has 12 amino acids. Per the germline V gene, CDR1 is MNHNY and CDR2 is SVGAGI (reference sequence). V shed 6 bases and J shed 7 bases, with 10 bases lying between them. CDR3 sequence reads: CASRLQEQPQHF. The CDR3 DNA reads as TGTGCCAGCAGGCTACAGGAGCAGCCCCAGCATTTT.

This rearrangement joins TRBV5-4 to TRBJ2-1; 8 bases align to TRBD1. CDR1 is SGHNT and CDR2 is YYREEE in the germline V gene (reference sequence). The V gene end was trimmed by 4 bases and the J gene end by 3 bases; junction bases not matched to a gene: 9. This CDR3 spans 16 amino acids. As DNA, the CDR3 is TGTGCCAGCAGCAGTCGACCGGGACAGGACTACAATGAGCAGTTCTTC. This encodes CASSSRPGQDYNEQFF.

This chain uses TRBV10-3 with TRBJ2-3; D possibly corresponds to TRBD1 (6 bases). The CDR3 runs to 17 residues. Trimming removed 6 bases at V and 2 bases at J, with 21 bases between. Germline V gene data show CDR1 as ENHRY and CDR2 as SYGVKD. Written as DNA, the CDR3 is TGTGCCATCAGCCCGTGGTTGACGGACAGAAACACAGATACGCAGTATTTT. Encoded protein: CAISPWLTDRNTDTQYF.

The V and J genes are TRBV6-1 and TRBJ1-1, with D unclear. Germline V gives CDR1 MNHNS, CDR2 SASEGT. The CDR3 extends over 14 amino acids. Trimming took off 2 bases at V and 5 bases at J, with 12 bases between the two ends. This CDR3 is CASSEYFFRTEAFF. CDR3 nucleotide sequence: TGTGCCAGCAGTGAATATTTTTTTAGAACTGAAGCTTTCTTT.

The chain couples TRBV19 to TRBJ2-5; D unresolved. V was pared by 2 bases and J by 0 bases, with 7 bases between. Germline CDR1 and CDR2: LNHDA and SQIVND (reference sequence). The CDR3 length is 14 residues. The CDR3 here is CASSIFPDQETQYF. CDR3 coding DNA: TGTGCCAGTAGTATATTCCCAGACCAAGAGACCCAGTACTTC.

The chain employs TRBV19 and TRBJ1-2; D is possibly TRBD1 (5 bases). Germline V gives CDR1 LNHDA, CDR2 SQIVND (reference sequence). This CDR3 is 19 amino acids long. V dropped 1 base and J dropped 4 bases, with 25 bases sitting between them. This chain's CDR3 is CASSIAPPWAGTDGYGYTF. The CDR3 DNA is TGTGCCAGTAGTATAGCCCCCCCCTGGGCAGGGACTGATGGCTATGGCTACACCTTC.

With regard to this clone: Other DNA sequences in this sample translate to the same CDR3. The chain carries TRBV5-4 and TRBJ2-5; TRBD1 matches at 7 bases. The CDR3 consists of 13 residues. V shed 4 bases and J 2 bases; nucleotides not matched to a gene: 2. Germline CDR1 SGHNT, CDR2 YYREEE (reference sequence). DNA of the CDR3: TGTGCCAGCAGCCCGGGACAGCAAGAGACCCAGTACTTC. It is translated as CASSPGQQETQYF.

This clone was observed a handful of times. The genes are TRBV10-3 and TRBJ1-2; maybe TRBD1 (5 bases). Germline V lookup: CDR1 ENHRY, CDR2 SYGVKD. This CDR3 is built from 11 residues. V lost 6 bases to trimming and J lost 4 bases, with 6 bases between them. This CDR3 is CAIRDTYGYTF. The CDR3 DNA reads TGTGCCATCAGGGACACCTATGGCTACACCTTC.

The gene calls are TRBV11-2 and TRBJ1-1, with D perhaps matching TRBD1 (6 bases). Germline values: CDR1 SGHAT, CDR2 FQNNGV. The CDR3 spans 17 residues. V was cut by 2 bases and J by 1 base, with 17 bases left in between. Here the CDR3 reads CASSLSFGGRRNTEAFF. The CDR3 nucleotides read TGTGCCAGCAGCTTATCTTTCGGGGGGCGCCGGAACACTGAAGCTTTCTTT.

The chain combines TRBV7-9 with TRBJ1-5, with D possibly TRBD1 on 6 matching bases. Germline V lookup: CDR1 SEHNR, CDR2 FQNEAQ (reference sequence). The CDR3 sequence is 17 residues long. The V and J ends lost 2 bases and 2 bases respectively, with 16 bases between them. The CDR3 region is CASSLSTGRGGNQPQHF. The CDR3 nucleotides read TGTGCCAGCAGCTTATCTACAGGGCGAGGCGGCAATCAGCCCCAGCATTTT.

This clone was observed a handful of times. The chain couples TRBV27 to TRBJ2-7; TRBD1 matches 7 bases. CDR3 length: 12 residues. The germline CDR1 and CDR2 sequences are MNHEY and SMNVEV (reference sequence). Germline trimming cut 10 bases from V and 2 bases from J; bases unmatched to any gene: 5. CDR3 nucleotides: TGTGCCATCAGAGACAGGGCCTACGAGCAGTACTTC. Translating gives CAIRDRAYEQYF.

Notes on this clone: Other nucleotide sequences in the sample specify the same CDR3. CDR3 sequence reads: CASSLGGGYTF. The CDR3 region has the DNA TGTGCCAGCAGCTTGGGGGGTGGCTACACCTTC. The chain employs TRBV7-9 and TRBJ1-2; D is possibly TRBD1 (5 bases). The CDR3 is 11 residues long. Germline assignment: CDR1 SEHNR and CDR2 FQNEAQ (reference sequence). V dropped 3 bases and J dropped 7 bases, with 6 bases sitting between them.

The chain uses TRBV10-3 and TRBJ1-4, with a tentative D call TRBD1 (5 bases). Per the germline V gene, CDR1 is ENHRY and CDR2 is SYGVKD. Trimming cost V 6 bases and J 8 bases, with 19 bases left between them. This CDR3 is 15 amino acids long. The CDR3 region is CAISEGAREGEKLFF. CDR3 coding DNA: TGTGCCATCAGCGAAGGGGCAAGGGAAGGAGAAAAACTGTTTTTT.

This chain links TRBV6-6 with TRBJ2-5, with 10 nucleotides matching TRBD2. The trim removed 5 bases at V and 1 base at J, leaving 4 bases unmatched. Germline V gene sequence: CDR1 MNHNY, CDR2 SVGAGI (reference sequence). The CDR3 consists of 15 residues. CDR3 DNA sequence: TGTGCCAGCAGTGCTCGGACTAGCGGCCAAGAGACCCAGTACTTC. It encodes CASSARTSGQETQYF.

This chain connects TRBV7-2 to TRBJ2-5, with D tentatively TRBD2 (6 bases). V lost 4 bases, J lost 5 bases, and 14 bases lay in between. Germline V gene data show CDR1 as SGHTA and CDR2 as FQGNSA. CDR3 length: 14 residues. The CDR3 DNA reads as TGTGCCAGCAGCTCTCCCCTAGCGTGGGAGACCCAGTACTTC. Its protein product is CASSSPLAWETQYF. Supplemented by reference TRBV7-2 and TRBJ2-5, the full variable domain reads GAGVSQSPSNKVTEKGKDVELRCDPISGHTALYWYRQSLGQGLEFLIYFQGNSAPDKSGLPSDRFSAERTGGSVSTLTIQRTQQEDSAVYLCASSSPLAWETQYFGPGTRLLVL.

V usage is TRBV19 and J usage is TRBJ2-1; D is ambiguous. The CDR3 has 16 residues. Germline CDR1 reads LNHDA; CDR2 reads SQIVND (reference sequence). V was clipped by 3 bases and J by 1 base, with 13 bases between them. The CDR3 here is CASSMWTGVSYNEQFF. The CDR3 coding sequence is TGTGCCAGTAGTATGTGGACGGGCGTTTCCTACAATGAGCAGTTCTTC.

The gene calls are TRBV2 and TRBJ2-1; 10 nucleotides match TRBD2. The junction had 2 bases not matched to a gene; V was cut back by 5 bases and J by 4 bases. Germline CDR1 and CDR2: SNHLY and FYNNEI. The CDR3 runs to 14 residues. In nucleotides, the CDR3 is TGTGCCAGCAGTCAACTAGCGGGATACAATGAGCAGTTCTTC. Protein product: CASSQLAGYNEQFF.

CDR3 DNA: TGTGCCAGCAGCGCGACAGGGCCCAACTATGGCTACACCTTC. This gives the protein CASSATGPNYGYTF. The chain carries TRBV5-6 and TRBJ1-2; 7 bases fit TRBD1. This CDR3 is built from 14 residues. Germline trimming cut 4 bases from V and 2 bases from J; bases unmatched to any gene: 5. Germline CDR1 is SGHDT and CDR2 is YYEEEE.

The count of this clone is one. This chain joins TRBV6-5 and TRBJ2-7; D gene ambiguous. From germline, CDR1 is MNHEY and CDR2 SVGAGI. Trimming left V 0 bases short and J 0 bases short, with 12 bases between. CDR3 size: 16 residues. CDR3 protein: CASSYSKSAHSYEQYF. CDR3 DNA sequence: TGTGCCAGCAGTTACTCGAAGTCAGCGCACTCCTACGAGCAGTACTTC.

The chain employs TRBV12-3 or TRBV12-4 and TRBJ2-1; D is undetermined. Trimming took off 7 bases at V and 3 bases at J, with 7 bases between the two ends. The CDR3 runs 12 residues. The CDR3 spells CASTRHYNEQFF. The DNA for the CDR3 is TGTGCCAGCACACGGCACTACAATGAGCAGTTCTTC.

The chain carries TRBV4-3 and TRBJ1-1; D is perhaps TRBD1 (6 bases). The V gene's germline CDR1 is LGHNA and CDR2 YSLEER. V was shortened by 4 bases and J by 6 bases, with 15 bases between the two germline ends. This CDR3 is built from 14 residues. The chain's CDR3 is CASSLTREGAEAFF. The CDR3 DNA reads as TGCGCCAGCAGCCTCACCAGGGAGGGGGCTGAAGCTTTCTTT.

This chain connects TRBV20-1 to TRBJ2-1, with 8 positions matching TRBD2. This CDR3 is 11 amino acids long. Trimming at V came to 3 bases and at J to 14 bases, leaving 6 bases not matched to a gene. Germline V gene sequence: CDR1 DFQATT, CDR2 SNEGSKA (reference sequence). The CDR3 coding sequence is TGCAGTGCTAGTATCGGGAGGGTGGAGTTCTTC. It yields the protein CSASIGRVEFF.

The genes are TRBV19 and TRBJ1-5; a possible D gene is TRBD1 (5 bases). The CDR3 length is 14 residues. Germline V gene data show CDR1 as LNHDA and CDR2 as SQIVND (reference sequence). Between the trimmed V and J ends, which lost 4 bases and 4 bases, there was a span of 11 bases. CDR3 coding DNA: TGTGCCAGTAGTAGTAGGGGAGGGAATCAGCCCCAGCATTTT. Residues: CASSSRGGNQPQHF.

V and J are TRBV6-5 and TRBJ2-2, with D perhaps matching TRBD2 (6 bases). Germline V gene lookup returns CDR1 MNHEY and CDR2 SVGAGI. Trimming pared 6 bases from V and 4 bases from J, leaving 15 bases between. CDR3 length: 15 amino acids. The CDR3 DNA reads as TGTGCCAGCAGACGACTAGGTGTGTCCACCGGGGAGCTGTTTTTT. Its protein is CASRRLGVSTGELFF.

The genes are TRBV5-4 and TRBJ2-5; 7 nucleotides agree with TRBD1. The CDR3 loop spans 13 amino acids. The V gene's germline CDR1 is SGHNT and CDR2 YYREEE (reference sequence). Trimming took 5 bases from V and 2 from J; bases not matched to a gene: 3. CDR3 nucleotide sequence: TGTGCCAGCAGGTCACAGGGGCAAGAGACCCAGTACTTC. Protein product: CASRSQGQETQYF.